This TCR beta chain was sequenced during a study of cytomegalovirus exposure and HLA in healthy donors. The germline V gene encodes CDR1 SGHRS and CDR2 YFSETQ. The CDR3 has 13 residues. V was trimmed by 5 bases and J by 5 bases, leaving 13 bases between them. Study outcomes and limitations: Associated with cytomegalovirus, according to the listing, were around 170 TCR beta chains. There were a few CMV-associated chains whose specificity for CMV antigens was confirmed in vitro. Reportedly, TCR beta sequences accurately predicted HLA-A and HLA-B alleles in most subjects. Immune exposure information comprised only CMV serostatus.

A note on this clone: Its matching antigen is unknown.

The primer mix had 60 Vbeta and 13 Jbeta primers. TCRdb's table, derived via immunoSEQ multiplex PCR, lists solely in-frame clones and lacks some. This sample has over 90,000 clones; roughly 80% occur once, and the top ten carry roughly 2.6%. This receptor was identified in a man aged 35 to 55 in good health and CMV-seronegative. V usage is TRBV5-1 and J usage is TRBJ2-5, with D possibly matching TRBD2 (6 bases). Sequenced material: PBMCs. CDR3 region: CASSQGTLETQYF. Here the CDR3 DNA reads TGCGCCAGCAGTCAAGGGACTCTGGAGACCCAGTACTTC.